This TCR beta chain was found in a study of T cells expressing NK-cell markers. Study-wide context: Sequenced donors, eight in total, included seven who were HCMV-seropositive and one who was seronegative.

As the method of synthesis, 5'RACE template switching with UMIs yielded TCR beta cDNA. TCRdb processed the 5' RACE reads again and assigns one entry to each CDR3 protein, with no DNA. This sample's table has more than 400,000 distinct CDR3 sequences. The CDR3 spans 11 residues. Germline CDR1 SQVTM, CDR2 ANQGSEA. Study-wide points: Dominant NKG2C+ clonotypes accounted for about 1.0-7.0% of CD8+ T cells in more than 5 donors. The CD3+CD56-NKG2C+ fraction was also led by these clonotypes in a handful of donors.

Comment on this clonotype: What it recognizes is unknown.

The sequencing input was blood T cells: a sorted CD56 or NKG2C T cell subset, CD4+ or CD8+ T cells, or bulk PBMC T cells (not recorded which). This TCR came from a woman between 18 and 75 years old in good health. V gene TRBV29-1 combines with J gene TRBJ1-1; lacking DNA, the TRBD1 call made by TCRdb goes unchecked. CDR3 loop: CSVDPGTEAFF.